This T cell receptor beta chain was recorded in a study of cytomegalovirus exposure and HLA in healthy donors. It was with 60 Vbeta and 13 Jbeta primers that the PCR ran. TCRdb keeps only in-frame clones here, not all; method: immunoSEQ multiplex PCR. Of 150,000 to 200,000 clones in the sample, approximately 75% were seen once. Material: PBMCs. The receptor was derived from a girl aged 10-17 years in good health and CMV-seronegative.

CDR3 region: CAWEGAGEKLFF. In DNA, the CDR3 is TGTGCCTGGGAGGGGGCGGGTGAAAAACTGTTTTTT. This chain connects TRBV30 to TRBJ1-4, with 7 nucleotides matching TRBD1. CDR3 length: 12 residues. With V trimmed by 5 bases and J by 7 bases, 4 bases remained unmatched. The germline V gene encodes CDR1 GTSNPN and CDR2 SVGIG (reference sequence).